A single sample gave rise to the 26 T cell receptor beta chains below, sequenced in a study of cytomegalovirus exposure and HLA in healthy donors. Using immunoSEQ multiplex PCR, the repertoire was profiled, and TCRdb retains in-frame clones only, with some absent. Of 71,000 or so clones listed, 94% are singletons. The sample taken for sequencing was PBMCs. The receptors were sampled from a woman between 18 and 29 years old in good health and CMV-seronegative.

This rearrangement joins TRBV7-2 to TRBJ1-2; 9 bases line up with TRBD1. The CDR3 spans 16 residues. V lost 5 bases, J lost 5 bases, and 12 bases stayed unmatched. Germline V lookup: CDR1 SGHTA, CDR2 FQGNSA. The CDR3 here is CASSPDRGAAFYGYTF. The CDR3 coding sequence is TGTGCCAGCAGCCCCGACAGGGGGGCAGCTTTTTATGGCTACACCTTC. The whole variable domain, filled in from reference TRBV7-2 and TRBJ1-2, reads GAGVSQSPSNKVTEKGKDVELRCDPISGHTALYWYRQSLGQGLEFLIYFQGNSAPDKSGLPSDRFSAERTGGSVSTLTIQRTQQEDSAVYLCASSPDRGAAFYGYTFGSGTRLTVV.

The gene calls are TRBV2 and TRBJ2-1; 7 bases agree with TRBD2. Losses at the gene ends were 6 bases for V and 10 bases for J; bases not matched to a gene: 33. The CDR3 length is 21 residues. Germline V gene data show CDR1 as SNHLY and CDR2 as FYNNEI. The DNA of the CDR3 is TGTGCCAGCAGGTCCCGTACACGAGGAATGCTACCGGGACTAATCATAGGAGAGCAGTTCTTC. Its protein product is CASRSRTRGMLPGLIIGEQFF.

V is TRBV29-1 and J is TRBJ2-7, with 13 bases lining up with TRBD2. With V trimmed by 3 bases and J by 7 bases, 6 bases remained unmatched. CDR3 length: 14 amino acids. The germline gives CDR1 SQVTM, CDR2 ANQGSEA. The CDR3 coding sequence is TGCAGCGTTGATGGACTAGCGGGAGCTCGGGAGCAGTACTTC. Residues: CSVDGLAGAREQYF.

The rearrangement uses TRBV6-1 and TRBJ2-7, with D possibly TRBD1 on 5 matching bases. In germline, CDR1 is MNHNS, CDR2 SASEGT. V lost 2 bases to trimming and J lost 2 bases, with 10 bases between them. The CDR3 length is 14 residues. The chain's CDR3 is CASSEKGRAYEQYF. The CDR3 DNA follows: TGTGCCAGCAGTGAAAAGGGCAGGGCCTACGAGCAGTACTTC.

This sequence joins TRBV28 and TRBJ2-7; 7 bases line up with TRBD2. V was pared by 6 bases and J by 4 bases, with 15 bases of the junction left unmatched. The germline CDR1 and CDR2 sequences are MDHEN and SYDVKM. This CDR3 region has 16 residues. For the CDR3, the DNA is TGTGCCAGCAGGGAGGGCCGTGGCGGGGGTCGGTACGAGCAGTACTTC. It yields the protein CASREGRGGGRYEQYF.

The chain has TRBV19 and TRBJ2-5; D is ambiguous. The germline CDR1 and CDR2 sequences are LNHDA and SQIVND (reference sequence). The CDR3 consists of 14 residues. Between the trimmed V and J ends, which lost 4 bases and 0 bases, there was a span of 9 bases. This CDR3 is CASSTVHNQETQYF. CDR3 bases: TGTGCCAGTAGTACAGTCCATAACCAAGAGACCCAGTACTTC. Based on the CDR3 plus reference TRBV19 and TRBJ2-5, the full variable domain is DGGITQSPKYLFRKEGQNVTLSCEQNLNHDAMYWYRQDPGQGLRLIYYSQIVNDFQKGDIAEGYSVSREKKESFPLTVTSAQKNPTAFYLCASSTVHNQETQYFGPGTRLLVL.

This sequence joins TRBV7-2 and TRBJ2-7; D is uncertain. Germline V gene lookup returns CDR1 SGHTA and CDR2 FQGNSA. The ends were cut back, 5 bases at V and 0 bases at J, with 17 bases in the middle. CDR3 length: 16 amino acids. CDR3 sequence reads: CASSHATMAPSYEQYF. The CDR3 coding sequence is TGTGCCAGCAGCCACGCCACGATGGCCCCCTCCTACGAGCAGTACTTC. Full variable domain (remainder filled in from reference TRBV7-2 and TRBJ2-7): GAGVSQSPSNKVTEKGKDVELRCDPISGHTALYWYRQSLGQGLEFLIYFQGNSAPDKSGLPSDRFSAERTGGSVSTLTIQRTQQEDSAVYLCASSHATMAPSYEQYFGPGTRLTVT.

The chain combines TRBV19 with TRBJ2-2; 9 bases are a match to TRBD1. The CDR3 contains 14 residues. The germline gives CDR1 LNHDA, CDR2 SQIVND (reference sequence). The ends lost 10 bases at V and 4 bases at J; junction bases unmatched: 7. CDR3 protein: CATGETGGTGELFF. The CDR3 DNA reads TGTGCCACGGGCGAGACAGGGGGCACCGGGGAGCTGTTTTTT.

This clone has more than one count but fewer than ten. The chain links TRBV2 to TRBJ2-5; D is possibly TRBD2 (5 bases). The CDR3 extends over 11 amino acids. Trimming cost V 6 bases and J 5 bases, with 7 bases left between them. Germline values: CDR1 SNHLY, CDR2 FYNNEI. For the CDR3, the DNA is TGTGCCAGCAGGAGCGGCGAGACCCAGTACTTC. This sequence encodes CASRSGETQYF.

This chain uses TRBV30 with TRBJ1-2; TRBD1 might be the D (5 bases). CDR3 length: 15 amino acids. V gave up 7 bases and J gave up 0 bases, with 18 bases separating them. Germline V CDR1 and CDR2: GTSNPN, SVGIG (reference sequence). The CDR3 nucleotides are TGTGCCTCCAGTGGGGAGGACAACGCTAACTATGGCTACACCTTC. Translated: CASSGEDNANYGYTF.

CDR3 sequence: CAISGDRPNYGYTF. The CDR3 region has the DNA TGTGCCATCAGTGGTGACAGGCCGAACTATGGCTACACCTTC. The rearrangement joins TRBV10-3 to TRBJ1-2; maybe TRBD1 (6 bases). V was clipped by 4 bases and J by 2 bases, with 11 bases between them. The CDR3 runs 14 residues. The V gene's germline CDR1 is ENHRY and CDR2 SYGVKD.

The CDR3 here is CASSQTTGVNYGYTF. DNA of the CDR3: TGTGCCAGCAGCCAAACAACAGGGGTTAACTATGGCTACACCTTC. The rearrangement joins TRBV7-9 to TRBJ1-2, with TRBD1 identical over 7 bases. The V segment lost 5 bases and the J segment 1 base; nucleotides outside the gene matches: 7. Germline assignment: CDR1 SEHNR and CDR2 FQNEAQ (reference sequence). The CDR3 contains 15 residues.

CDR3 region: CASSDPASDRSYEQYF. CDR3 coding DNA: TGCGCCAGCAGCGACCCCGCTAGCGACCGCTCCTACGAGCAGTACTTC. V gene TRBV4-1 combines with J gene TRBJ2-7; a weak D match, TRBD2 (6 bases). CDR3 length: 16 amino acids. The ends were cut back, 5 bases at V and 0 bases at J, with 17 bases in the middle. Germline CDR1 is MGHRA and CDR2 is YSYEKL.

V usage is TRBV11-3 and J usage is TRBJ2-5, with D perhaps matching TRBD2 (5 bases). V shed 5 bases and J shed 5 bases, with 15 bases lying between them. Germline CDR1 is SGHNT and CDR2 is YENEEA. CDR3 size: 14 residues. CDR3 sequence (DNA): TGTGCCAGCAGCGCCCGGGAACATCAGGAGACCCAGTACTTC. This sequence encodes CASSAREHQETQYF.

The chain joins TRBV6-1 to TRBJ1-6; possibly TRBD1 for D (6 bases). Per germline, CDR1 MNHNS and CDR2 SASEGT. Deletions cut 3 bases from V and 3 bases from J, with 12 bases between. The CDR3 covers 16 residues. CDR3 sequence reads: CASSEKQGHYNSPLHF. CDR3 DNA sequence: TGTGCCAGCAGTGAGAAACAGGGCCACTATAATTCACCCCTCCACTTT.

The chain links TRBV4-2 to TRBJ2-1, with 13 bases lining up with TRBD2. V dropped 2 bases and J dropped 10; count of bases not matched to a gene: 8. The CDR3 loop spans 16 amino acids. CDR1 LGHNA and CDR2 YNFKEQ come from the germline V gene. CDR3 sequence (DNA): TGTGCCAGCAGCCAACAGACTAGCGGGGGGCCTTCCGAGCAGTTCTTC. It yields the protein CASSQQTSGGPSEQFF.

The gene calls are TRBV4-3 and TRBJ1-2, with 8 bases that match TRBD1. V trimming: 4 bases; J trimming: 2 bases; junction bases outside the gene matches: 12. CDR3 length equals 17 residues. Germline assignment: CDR1 LGHNA and CDR2 YSLEER. The CDR3 region is CASSPPARGLSNYGYTF. As DNA, the CDR3 is TGCGCCAGCAGCCCTCCGGCCAGGGGGCTGTCAAACTATGGCTACACCTTC.

The chain couples TRBV28 to TRBJ2-1, with 11 bases fitting TRBD2. CDR3 length: 15 residues. Germline V gene data show CDR1 as MDHEN and CDR2 as SYDVKM. The junction had 4 bases not matched to a gene; V was cut back by 6 bases and J by 3 bases. The CDR3 DNA reads as TGTGCCAGCAGCATAGGACTAGCGGGCTACAATGAGCAGTTCTTC. Amino acid sequence: CASSIGLAGYNEQFF.

The chain is built from TRBV13 and TRBJ2-2; the D gene is possibly TRBD2 (6 bases). The ends were cut back, 5 bases at V and 0 bases at J, with 16 bases in the middle. The CDR3 covers 17 residues. Germline values: CDR1 PRHDT, CDR2 FYEKMQ (reference sequence). DNA of the CDR3: TGTGCCAGCAGCATCGGAGGGGTCACCTCGAACACCGGGGAGCTGTTTTTT. This sequence encodes CASSIGGVTSNTGELFF.

The CDR3 loop is CASLGDRAKNTEAFF. The CDR3 nucleotides are TGTGCCAGCCTCGGGGACAGAGCTAAGAACACTGAAGCTTTCTTT. The chain recombines TRBV18 with TRBJ1-1; TRBD1 matches 7 bases. Germline loops: CDR1 KGHSH, CDR2 LQKENI. Losses at the gene ends were 8 bases for V and 1 base for J; bases not matched to a gene: 10. This CDR3 spans 15 amino acids.

The gene calls are TRBV4-2 and TRBJ1-5, with 10 bases identical to TRBD1. Germline CDR1 reads LGHNA; CDR2 reads YNFKEQ. The CDR3 totals 16 residues. With V trimmed by 4 bases and J by 4 bases, 7 bases remained unmatched. DNA of the CDR3: TGTGCCAGCAGCCCATATGCGGGACAGGGGAATCAGCCCCAGCATTTT. This encodes CASSPYAGQGNQPQHF.

V usage is TRBV5-4 and J usage is TRBJ2-1; maybe TRBD1 (5 bases). Germline loops: CDR1 SGHNT, CDR2 YYREEE (reference sequence). This CDR3 has 12 residues. The ends were cut back, 5 bases at V and 6 bases at J, with 9 bases in the middle. CDR3 amino acids: CASRGLRNEQFF. The CDR3 DNA sequence: TGTGCCAGCAGGGGGCTACGCAATGAGCAGTTCTTC.

This clone has just one count. This chain connects TRBV13 to TRBJ2-2; 11 bases are shared with TRBD1. The germline gives CDR1 PRHDT, CDR2 FYEKMQ (reference sequence). With V trimmed by 6 bases and J by 4 bases, 4 bases remained unmatched. There are 15 residues in the CDR3. This chain's CDR3 is CASRDRGPPTGELFF. CDR3 sequence (DNA): TGTGCCAGCAGGGACAGGGGGCCCCCCACCGGGGAGCTGTTTTTT.

This clone appeared once. The chain joins TRBV5-6 to TRBJ2-2, with 8 nucleotides matching TRBD1. Germline V gene lookup returns CDR1 SGHDT and CDR2 YYEEEE. With 7 bases clipped from V and 3 bases from J, the junction kept 14 bases outside the gene matches. The CDR3 contains 17 residues. The CDR3, as DNA: TGTGCCAGCGCGAAAAGGTGGACGGGACAGGACACCGGGGAGCTGTTTTTT. Protein: CASAKRWTGQDTGELFF.

The chain uses TRBV27 and TRBJ1-4; the D gene is possibly TRBD1 (5 bases). Trimming shortened V by 2 bases and J by 11 bases, and 9 bases separated the two germline ends. CDR1 MNHEY and CDR2 SMNVEV come from the germline V gene (reference sequence). This CDR3 has 12 residues. The DNA of the CDR3 is TGTGCCAGCAGTTTAACCCGGGGGAAACTGTTTTTT. Translating gives CASSLTRGKLFF.

The chain is built from TRBV7-8 and TRBJ2-7, with 9 bases matching TRBD1. The trim removed 5 bases at V and 2 bases at J, leaving 7 bases unmatched. CDR1 and CDR2 from the germline V gene are SGHVS and FQNEAQ. The CDR3 sequence is 15 residues long. The CDR3 loop reads CASSLYRTGAYEQYF. The CDR3 DNA sequence: TGTGCCAGCAGCCTTTACCGGACAGGGGCCTACGAGCAGTACTTC.